A single sample is the source of the 8 T cell receptor beta chains below, sequenced in a study of blood T cell repertoires in COVID-19. This table comes from immunoSEQ multiplex PCR, and its TCRdb copy is limited to in-frame clones, with some not included. The data show 90,000 to 120,000 clones, roughly nine tenths seen once. Sequencing was performed on peripheral blood. These receptors originate from a man in his 60s with acute or convalescent COVID-19.

This chain connects TRBV11-3 to TRBJ1-1; 9 bases line up with TRBD1. Germline assignment: CDR1 SGHNT and CDR2 YENEEA. The CDR3 extends over 16 amino acids. V dropped 7 bases and J dropped 4; count of bases not matched to a gene: 13. This CDR3 is CASIVDRDRVSTEAFF. CDR3 nucleotides: TGTGCCAGCATCGTTGACCGGGACAGGGTAAGCACTGAAGCTTTCTTT. Filled out from reference TRBV11-3 and TRBJ1-1, the complete variable domain reads EAGVVQSPRYKIIEKKQPVAFWCNPISGHNTLYWYLQNLGQGPELLIRYENEEAVDDSQLPKDRFSAERLKGVDSTLKIQPAELGDSAVYLCASIVDRDRVSTEAFFGQGTRLTVV.

This chain links TRBV19 with TRBJ1-1; no reliable D call. Germline-derived CDR1 and CDR2 are LNHDA and SQIVND (reference sequence). The CDR3 runs to 11 residues. Trimming removed 7 bases at V and 0 bases at J, with 3 bases between. As DNA, the CDR3 is TGTGCCAGTATCATGAACACTGAAGCTTTCTTT. Encoded protein: CASIMNTEAFF.

This clone was counted once. The chain is built from TRBV2 and TRBJ2-6, with TRBD2 as a possible D gene (5 bases). Germline V CDR1 and CDR2: SNHLY, FYNNEI. Trimming removed 4 bases from V and 1 base from J, with 5 bases in between. The CDR3 runs to 14 residues. For the CDR3, the DNA is TGTGCCAGCAGTGGAGGGTCTGGGGCCAACGTCCTGACTTTC. Translated, it gives CASSGGSGANVLTF.

This clone appeared once. The chain has TRBV6-5 and TRBJ1-6; the match to TRBD1 covers 8 bases. This CDR3 region has 13 residues. CDR1 is MNHEY, CDR2 SVGAGI, per germline. Losses at the gene ends were 6 bases for V and 10 bases for J; bases not matched to a gene: 5. CDR3 in DNA: TGTGCCAGCAGGGGGGACAGGTCCTCACCCCTCCACTTT. Translation: CASRGDRSSPLHF.

The chain is built from TRBV30 and TRBJ2-1, with TRBD2 as a possible D gene (7 bases). Germline CDR1 GTSNPN, CDR2 SVGIG (reference sequence). This CDR3 comprises 14 residues. V was clipped by 2 bases and J by 0 bases, with 8 bases between them. CDR3 nucleotide sequence: TGTGCCTGGAGTAGGGGGGGCTCCTACAATGAGCAGTTCTTC. It yields the protein CAWSRGGSYNEQFF.

The V and J genes are TRBV3-1 (or the pseudogene TRBV3-2) and TRBJ2-1; a possible D gene is TRBD2 (5 bases). The length of the CDR3 is 16 residues. In germline, CDR1 is LGHDT, CDR2 YNNKEL (reference sequence). V was shortened by 0 bases and J by 5 bases, with 14 bases between the two germline ends. DNA for the CDR3: TGTGCCAGCAGCCAAGATGCGACTACGTTCAACAATGAGCAGTTCTTC. It yields the protein CASSQDATTFNNEQFF.

The rearrangement links TRBV27 to TRBJ2-3, with D perhaps TRBD2 (6 bases). Germline values: CDR1 MNHEY, CDR2 SMNVEV (reference sequence). The CDR3 has 13 amino acids. V lost 7 bases and J 2 bases, leaving 10 bases between the germline ends. The CDR3 loop is CASIGGFTDTQYF. The CDR3 region has the DNA TGTGCCAGCATCGGGGGATTCACAGATACGCAGTATTTT.

The J gene is TRBJ1-1, the V gene TRBV9; no definite D call. The length of the CDR3 is 13 residues. The V end was cut by 1 base, the J end by 4 bases, with 8 bases between. Germline lookup yields CDR1 SGDLS and CDR2 YYNGEE. The CDR3 nucleotides are TGTGCCAGCAGCGTAAAGTGGAGCACTGAAGCTTTCTTT. Amino acids: CASSVKWSTEAFF.